Listed below are T cell receptor beta chains from one sample, sequenced in a study of T cell changes during pregnancy in multiple sclerosis. Produced via immunoSEQ multiplex PCR; TCRdb's table is partial and in-frame only. The sample yields approximately 34,000 clones, around nine tenths seen once. Source: CD8+ T cells from peripheral blood mononuclear cells, taken in the first trimester of pregnancy. The receptors here all came from a female donor with multiple sclerosis, enrolled in a pregnancy study. The CDR3 runs from the conserved cysteine through the conserved F or W. Each record gives: J gene, D gene, clone size, V gene, CDR3 protein, CDR3 DNA. A D gene is named only where the DNA matches it firmly. Only some rows state a clone size, as once, few, many or a class for expanded clones.

J gene: TRBJ2-5; D gene: TRBD1; clone size: .; V gene: TRBV7-7; CDR3 protein: CASSLGTGEETQYF; CDR3 DNA: TGTGCTAGCAGCTTAGGAACAGGGGAAGAGACCCAGTACTTC
J gene: TRBJ2-1; D gene: .; clone size: once; V gene: TRBV4-3; CDR3 protein: CASSQDKAGSYNEQFF; CDR3 DNA: TGCGCCAGCAGCCAAGATAAGGCGGGGTCCTACAATGAGCAGTTCTTC
J gene: TRBJ2-1; D gene: .; clone size: .; V gene: TRBV6-5; CDR3 protein: CASSYSRLVLNEQFF; CDR3 DNA: TGTGCCAGCAGTTACTCGAGGCTAGTTTTAAATGAGCAGTTCTTC
J gene: TRBJ2-3; D gene: .; clone size: once; V gene: TRBV4-1; CDR3 protein: CASSQRDVSRDTQYF; CDR3 DNA: TGCGCCAGCAGCCAGAGGGATGTTAGTCGGGATACGCAGTATTTT
J gene: TRBJ2-5; D gene: .; clone size: .; V gene: TRBV4-2; CDR3 protein: CASSQDPLETQYF; CDR3 DNA: TGTGCCAGCAGCCAAGACCCCCTCGAGACCCAGTACTTC
J gene: TRBJ2-2; D gene: TRBD2; clone size: .; V gene: TRBV27; CDR3 protein: CASRATSGNTGELFF; CDR3 DNA: TGTGCCAGCAGGGCGACTAGCGGGAACACCGGGGAGCTGTTTTTT
J gene: TRBJ1-5; D gene: TRBD1; clone size: once; V gene: TRBV19; CDR3 protein: CASSLGQGAGQPQHF; CDR3 DNA: TGTGCCAGTAGTCTAGGACAGGGGGCGGGTCAGCCCCAGCATTTT
J gene: TRBJ2-3; D gene: .; clone size: .; V gene: TRBV6-5; CDR3 protein: CASTLNPGHTDTQYF; CDR3 DNA: TGTGCCAGCACCCTTAACCCGGGACACACAGATACGCAGTATTTT
J gene: TRBJ2-7; D gene: .; clone size: few; V gene: TRBV10-1; CDR3 protein: CASSVPLNSF; CDR3 DNA: TGCGCCAGCAGTGTCCCCCTAAACTCGTTC
J gene: TRBJ2-7; D gene: .; clone size: once; V gene: TRBV19; CDR3 protein: CASSIVDTSYEQYF; CDR3 DNA: TGTGCCAGTAGTATAGTGGACACGTCCTACGAGCAGTACTTC
J gene: TRBJ2-7; D gene: .; clone size: once; V gene: TRBV2; CDR3 protein: CASKSQVPYEQYF; CDR3 DNA: TGTGCCAGCAAATCCCAGGTGCCCTACGAGCAGTACTTC
J gene: TRBJ2-1; D gene: TRBD2; clone size: .; V gene: TRBV6-6; CDR3 protein: CASSYIAGARDEQFF; CDR3 DNA: TGTGCCAGCAGTTACATAGCGGGAGCCCGCGATGAGCAGTTCTTC
J gene: TRBJ2-2; D gene: TRBD2; clone size: .; V gene: TRBV28; CDR3 protein: CASSFLPSGAGELFF; CDR3 DNA: TGTGCCAGCAGTTTCCTACCTAGCGGGGCCGGGGAGCTGTTTTTT
J gene: TRBJ2-1; D gene: .; clone size: .; V gene: TRBV6-1; CDR3 protein: CASSEYYNEQFF; CDR3 DNA: TGTGCCAGCAGTGAATACTACAATGAGCAGTTCTTC
J gene: TRBJ1-5; D gene: TRBD1; clone size: .; V gene: TRBV7-6; CDR3 protein: CASSQPGQNSNQPQHF; CDR3 DNA: TGTGCCAGCAGCCAACCGGGACAGAATAGCAATCAGCCCCAGCATTTT
J gene: TRBJ2-7; D gene: .; clone size: .; V gene: TRBV28; CDR3 protein: CASRKTSSYEQYF; CDR3 DNA: TGTGCCAGCAGAAAGACTAGCTCCTACGAGCAGTACTTC
J gene: TRBJ1-3; D gene: .; clone size: .; V gene: TRBV19; CDR3 protein: CASTLQVYGNTIYF; CDR3 DNA: TGTGCCAGTACCCTCCAGGTCTACGGAAACACCATATATTTT
J gene: TRBJ2-7; D gene: .; clone size: .; V gene: TRBV4-1; CDR3 protein: CASTPIAQSSYEQYF; CDR3 DNA: TGCGCCAGCACCCCAATAGCGCAGAGCTCCTACGAGCAGTACTTC
J gene: TRBJ2-2; D gene: TRBD2; clone size: .; V gene: TRBV5-4; CDR3 protein: CASSALAGNTGELFF; CDR3 DNA: TGTGCCAGCAGCGCTCTAGCGGGGAACACCGGGGAGCTGTTTTTT
J gene: TRBJ2-2; D gene: TRBD1; clone size: .; V gene: TRBV5-1; CDR3 protein: CASSLADRESGELFF; CDR3 DNA: TGCGCCAGCAGCTTGGCGGACAGGGAATCCGGGGAGCTGTTTTTT
J gene: TRBJ1-5; D gene: .; clone size: .; V gene: TRBV27; CDR3 protein: CASRELTGSVPWNQPQHF; CDR3 DNA: TGTGCCAGCCGAGAACTAACAGGGTCGGTACCCTGGAATCAGCCCCAGCATTTT
J gene: TRBJ1-4; D gene: .; clone size: few; V gene: TRBV7-9; CDR3 protein: CASSPSGSRDEKLFF; CDR3 DNA: TGTGCCAGCAGCCCGTCCGGGTCCCGTGATGAAAAACTGTTTTTT
J gene: TRBJ1-2; D gene: .; clone size: .; V gene: TRBV5-1; CDR3 protein: CASSLGRGRFGYTF; CDR3 DNA: TGCGCCAGCAGCTTGGGGAGGGGCCGATTTGGCTACACCTTC
J gene: TRBJ2-7; D gene: TRBD2; clone size: .; V gene: TRBV6-5; CDR3 protein: CASSYSSGRVEQYF; CDR3 DNA: TGTGCCAGCAGTTACTCTTCAGGGAGGGTCGAGCAGTACTTC
J gene: TRBJ2-3; D gene: .; clone size: once; V gene: TRBV9; CDR3 protein: CASSVWALDRSTDTQYF; CDR3 DNA: TGTGCCAGCAGCGTATGGGCACTTGACAGGAGCACAGATACGCAGTATTTT
J gene: TRBJ2-7; D gene: TRBD1; clone size: .; V gene: TRBV7-9; CDR3 protein: CASSLDRTSYEQYF; CDR3 DNA: TGTGCCAGCAGCCTGGACAGGACCTCCTACGAGCAGTACTTC
J gene: TRBJ2-2; D gene: .; clone size: .; V gene: TRBV5-1; CDR3 protein: CASSLSANTGELFF; CDR3 DNA: TGCGCCAGCAGCTTGTCCGCGAACACCGGGGAGCTGTTTTTT
J gene: TRBJ2-7; D gene: TRBD1; clone size: .; V gene: TRBV4-3; CDR3 protein: CASSQEEGAWQYF; CDR3 DNA: TGCGCCAGCAGCCAAGAAGAGGGGGCATGGCAGTACTTC
J gene: TRBJ2-7; D gene: .; clone size: .; V gene: TRBV2; CDR3 protein: CASRDSNRASYEQYF; CDR3 DNA: TGTGCCAGCAGGGACTCCAACCGCGCGTCCTACGAGCAGTACTTC
J gene: TRBJ2-3; D gene: .; clone size: .; V gene: TRBV6-5; CDR3 protein: CASSYSWQSTDTQYF; CDR3 DNA: TGTGCCAGCAGTTACTCGTGGCAGAGCACAGATACGCAGTATTTT
J gene: TRBJ2-7; D gene: TRBD2; clone size: .; V gene: TRBV10-3; CDR3 protein: CAISEGTSGRDEQYF; CDR3 DNA: TGTGCCATCAGCGAAGGGACTAGCGGGAGGGACGAGCAGTACTTC
J gene: TRBJ2-7; D gene: .; clone size: .; V gene: TRBV12-2; CDR3 protein: CASRLDPTGENNEQYF; CDR3 DNA: TGTGCAAGTCGCTTAGACCCGACAGGGGAAAACAACGAGCAGTACTTC
J gene: TRBJ1-5; D gene: .; clone size: .; V gene: TRBV6-5; CDR3 protein: CASSYQAGVQPQHF; CDR3 DNA: TGTGCCAGCAGTTACCAAGCAGGGGTTCAGCCCCAGCATTTT
J gene: TRBJ2-1; D gene: TRBD2; clone size: .; V gene: TRBV13; CDR3 protein: CASSSDPGLAGAGYDNEQFF; CDR3 DNA: TGTGCCAGCAGCTCCGATCCGGGACTAGCGGGAGCGGGATACGACAATGAGCAGTTCTTC
J gene: TRBJ2-7; D gene: TRBD2; clone size: .; V gene: TRBV19; CDR3 protein: CASSTSGYEQYF; CDR3 DNA: TGTGCCAGTTCGACTAGCGGCTACGAGCAGTACTTC
J gene: TRBJ2-1; D gene: TRBD1; clone size: .; V gene: TRBV4-3; CDR3 protein: CASSQGQGFNEQFF; CDR3 DNA: TGCGCCAGCAGCCAGGGACAGGGGTTCAATGAGCAGTTCTTC
J gene: TRBJ2-1; D gene: .; clone size: .; V gene: TRBV19; CDR3 protein: CASVGNSYNEQFF; CDR3 DNA: TGTGCCAGTGTCGGGAACTCCTACAATGAGCAGTTCTTC
J gene: TRBJ2-3; D gene: TRBD2; clone size: .; V gene: TRBV6-5; CDR3 protein: CASSYWTSGSDTQYF; CDR3 DNA: TGTGCCAGCAGTTACTGGACTAGCGGTTCGGATACGCAGTATTTT
J gene: TRBJ2-3; D gene: .; clone size: .; V gene: TRBV28; CDR3 protein: CASSPETLGPSGDTQYF; CDR3 DNA: TGTGCCAGCAGTCCAGAGACACTAGGCCCCTCGGGAGATACGCAGTATTTT
J gene: TRBJ2-3; D gene: .; clone size: .; V gene: TRBV4-1; CDR3 protein: CASSQMRSTDTQYF; CDR3 DNA: TGCGCCAGCAGCCAAATGAGGAGCACAGATACGCAGTATTTT
J gene: TRBJ1-1; D gene: TRBD1; clone size: .; V gene: TRBV5-1; CDR3 protein: CASRPTGQPNTEAFF; CDR3 DNA: TGCGCCAGCAGACCTACGGGACAGCCGAACACTGAAGCTTTCTTT
J gene: TRBJ2-7; D gene: .; clone size: .; V gene: TRBV2; CDR3 protein: CASSYPSDEGEQYF; CDR3 DNA: TGTGCCAGCAGCTACCCTAGCGACGAGGGCGAGCAGTACTTC
J gene: TRBJ2-5; D gene: .; clone size: .; V gene: TRBV7-9; CDR3 protein: CASSLLVQETQYF; CDR3 DNA: TGTGCCAGCAGCCTCTTAGTCCAAGAGACCCAGTACTTC
J gene: TRBJ1-1; D gene: .; clone size: .; V gene: TRBV28; CDR3 protein: CASSSKPHSTDRFYMNTEAFF; CDR3 DNA: TGTGCCAGCAGTTCGAAACCTCACTCCACCGACAGATTCTACATGAACACTGAAGCTTTCTTT